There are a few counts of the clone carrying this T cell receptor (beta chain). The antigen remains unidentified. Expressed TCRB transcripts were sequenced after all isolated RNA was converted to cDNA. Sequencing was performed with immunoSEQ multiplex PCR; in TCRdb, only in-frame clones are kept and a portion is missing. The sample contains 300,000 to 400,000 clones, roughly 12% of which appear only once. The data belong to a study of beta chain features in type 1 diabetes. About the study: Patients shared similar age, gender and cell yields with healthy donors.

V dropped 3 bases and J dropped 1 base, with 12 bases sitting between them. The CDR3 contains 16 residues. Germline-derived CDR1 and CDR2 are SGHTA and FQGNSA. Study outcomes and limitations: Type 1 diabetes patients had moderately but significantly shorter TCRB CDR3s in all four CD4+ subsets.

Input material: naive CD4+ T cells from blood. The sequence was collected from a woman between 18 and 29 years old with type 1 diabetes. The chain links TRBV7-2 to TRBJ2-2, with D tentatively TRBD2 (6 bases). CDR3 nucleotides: TGTGCCAGCAGCTTCTCATCGACTAGGAACACCGGGGAGCTGTTTTTT. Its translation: CASSFSSTRNTGELFF.